The rows below give T cell receptor beta chains drawn from one sample of a study of blood T cell repertoires in COVID-19. The repertoire was sequenced with immunoSEQ multiplex PCR; TCRdb's copy has only in-frame clones and lacks some. The sample carries about 280,000 clones, 75% to 90% recorded once. Sample: peripheral blood. Receptors were obtained from a woman under 40 with active or convalescent COVID-19. Both conserved end residues are part of each CDR3. A D gene is named only where the DNA matches it firmly. Clone size is not always given. Where it is, it says once, few, many or a class for expanded clones.

.	few	TRBJ1-3	TRBV19	TGTGCCAGTAGTATTGGACATACCTCTGGAAACACCATATATTTT	CASSIGHTSGNTIYF
.	once	TRBJ2-2	TRBV9	TGTGCCAGCAGCGTAGTGAGGGCGTCCGGGGAGCTGTTTTTT	CASSVVRASGELFF
TRBD1	.	TRBJ2-7	TRBV18	TGTGCCAGCTCACCTTCCCAGGGGGCCGAGCAGTACTTC	CASSPSQGAEQYF
.	.	TRBJ1-5	TRBV10-2	TGCGCCAGCAGTGGACAGCTCAATCAGCCCCAGCATTTT	CASSGQLNQPQHF
.	.	TRBJ1-5	TRBV28	TGTGCCAGCAGTCCCCCCATCGGACAGCTGTATAGCAATCAGCCCCAGCATTTT	CASSPPIGQLYSNQPQHF
TRBD2	.	TRBJ2-3	TRBV6-2/TRBV6-3	TGTGCCAGCAGTTACTCGACTAGCGGGGATCTGCCAGATACGCAGTATTTT	CASSYSTSGDLPDTQYF
TRBD1	.	TRBJ1-1	TRBV2	TGTGCCAGCAGTCCCGGGACAGCCATGAACACTGAAGCTTTCTTT	CASSPGTAMNTEAFF
TRBD2	.	TRBJ2-1	TRBV3-1/TRBV3-2	TGTGCCAGCGCGTATAGCGGGGGGGCGAATTACAATGAGCAGTTCTTC	CASAYSGGANYNEQFF
TRBD1	once	TRBJ1-2	TRBV27	TGTGCCAGCAGCCCGGAGGGGACAGGGGGTCATGGCTACACCTTC	CASSPEGTGGHGYTF
TRBD1	.	TRBJ2-7	TRBV5-3	TGTGCCAGAAGCCGCCCCGGGACAGGACGCTCCTACGAGCAGTACTTC	CARSRPGTGRSYEQYF
.	.	TRBJ1-1	TRBV24-1	TGTGCCACCAGTGATCCCTCGGGTACGGGAGCTGAAGCTTTCTTT	CATSDPSGTGAEAFF
TRBD1	.	TRBJ1-1	TRBV2	TGTGCCAGCAGGACCCGGGACAGGGGGACTGAAGCTTTCTTT	CASRTRDRGTEAFF
.	.	TRBJ2-2	TRBV6-2/TRBV6-3	TGTGCCAGCAGTTCCATGTCGAGAGGCATGAACACCGGGGAGCTGTTTTTT	CASSSMSRGMNTGELFF
TRBD1	.	TRBJ2-5	TRBV19	TGTGCCAGTAGTGCCAGGACAGGGGGCAGTTCGAAGACCCAGTACTTC	CASSARTGGSSKTQYF
.	.	TRBJ2-3	TRBV4-3	TGCGCCAGCAGCCCCGGTGTAGCCCCTAGCACAGATACGCAGTATTTT	CASSPGVAPSTDTQYF
.	.	TRBJ1-6	TRBV19	TGTGCCAGTAGTATCCCGGATTCACCCCTCCACTTT	CASSIPDSPLHF
TRBD1	.	TRBJ1-1	TRBV19	TGTGCCAGTAGTATACAGGGGGGTCGGACTGAAGCTTTCTTT	CASSIQGGRTEAFF
.	.	TRBJ2-7	TRBV6-5	TGTGCCAGCAGTTACGGTTTGGCAAGCTCCTACGAGCAGTACTTC	CASSYGLASSYEQYF
.	.	TRBJ2-3	TRBV10-3	TGTGCCACGGGAAGCACAGATACGCAGTATTTT	CATGSTDTQYF
.	once	TRBJ1-2	TRBV15	TGTGCCACCAGCAGAGGGGAGGGCTATGGCTACACCTTC	CATSRGEGYGYTF
.	.	TRBJ2-2	TRBV2	TGTGCCAGCAGTGCCCGGAACACCGGGGAGCTGTTTTTT	CASSARNTGELFF
.	.	TRBJ2-3	TRBV7-3	TGTGCCAGCAGCCAAAACGGGGGGCAAGATACGCAGTATTTT	CASSQNGGQDTQYF
.	.	TRBJ1-2	TRBV18	TGTGCCAGCTCACCGAGTCTCTCCCTAATCAATGGCTACACCTTC	CASSPSLSLINGYTF
.	.	TRBJ1-5	TRBV28	TGTGCCAGCAGTTTACGGGAACGGATAAGCAATCAGCCCCAGCATTTT	CASSLRERISNQPQHF
TRBD1	.	TRBJ1-1	TRBV19	TGTGCCAGTAGTCGTGACAGGGGCACTGAAGCTTTCTTT	CASSRDRGTEAFF
.	.	TRBJ2-7	TRBV5-4	TGTGCCAGCAGCTCCTCCTCCTACGAGCAGTACTTC	CASSSSSYEQYF
.	.	TRBJ1-1	TRBV5-1	TGCGCCAGCAGCGTGGGAACAAGGAACACTGAAGCTTTCTTT	CASSVGTRNTEAFF
.	.	TRBJ1-2	TRBV2	TGTGCCAGCAGTGAAAGGCAGGGTATTTTACTTAACTATGGCTACACCTTC	CASSERQGILLNYGYTF
.	once	TRBJ1-6	TRBV4-1	TGCGCCAGCAGCCACGTACAGGGTATGAATAATTCACCCCTCCACTTT	CASSHVQGMNNSPLHF
.	few	TRBJ2-2	TRBV27	TGTGCCAGCAGTTCGCGTTTGGCCGGGGAGCTGTTTTTT	CASSSRLAGELFF
TRBD1	.	TRBJ1-1	TRBV19	TGTGCCAGTAGTAGAAACAGGGGCCGAAACATCTACACTGAAGCTTTCTTT	CASSRNRGRNIYTEAFF
.	once	TRBJ1-6	TRBV6-4	TGTGCCAGCAGACAGGGTTCCCCTAATTCACCCCTCCACTTT	CASRQGSPNSPLHF
.	.	TRBJ1-2	TRBV7-6	TGTGCCAGCAGCCCCCTTGGGCACTATGGCTACACCTTC	CASSPLGHYGYTF
TRBD1	.	TRBJ2-7	TRBV5-1	TGCGCCAGCAGCACGGACAGGGGACGGGGTGAGCAGTACTTC	CASSTDRGRGEQYF
TRBD2	.	TRBJ2-1	TRBV24-1	TGTGCCACCAGTGAGGGGTTAGCGGGGACCTACAATGAGCAGTTCTTC	CATSEGLAGTYNEQFF
.	.	TRBJ2-1	TRBV11-2	TGTGCCAGCAGCTTAGTAGTATACAATGAGCAGTTCTTC	CASSLVVYNEQFF
TRBD1	.	TRBJ2-5	TRBV10-3	TGTGCCATCGGGGACCCGGGACAGGGGGTTAAAGAGACCCAGTACTTC	CAIGDPGQGVKETQYF
TRBD1	.	TRBJ1-6	TRBV9	TGTGCCAGCAGCGTGCGGACAGGAAAGCCCCTCCACTTT	CASSVRTGKPLHF
.	.	TRBJ2-2	TRBV6-2/TRBV6-3	TGTGCCAGCAGCACAGGATTCACCGGGGAGCTGTTTTTT	CASSTGFTGELFF
TRBD1	.	TRBJ2-7	TRBV18	TGTGCCAGCTCCCTAACAGGGGGTACGAGCGAGCAGTACTTC	CASSLTGGTSEQYF